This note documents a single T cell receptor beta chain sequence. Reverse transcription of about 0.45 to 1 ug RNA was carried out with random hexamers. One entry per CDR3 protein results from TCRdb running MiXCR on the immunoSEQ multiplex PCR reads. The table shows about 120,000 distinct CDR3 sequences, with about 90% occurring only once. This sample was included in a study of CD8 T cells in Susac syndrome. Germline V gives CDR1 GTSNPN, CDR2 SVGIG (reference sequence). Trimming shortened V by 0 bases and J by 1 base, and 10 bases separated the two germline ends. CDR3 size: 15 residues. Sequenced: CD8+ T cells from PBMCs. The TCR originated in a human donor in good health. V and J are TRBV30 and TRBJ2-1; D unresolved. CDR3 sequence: CAWSVRSPSYNEQFF. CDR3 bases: TGTGCCTGGAGTGTAAGGAGTCCTTCCTACAATGAGCAGTTCTTC.